In this sample, the clone carrying this T cell receptor (beta chain) is medium-sized (0.01 to 0.1%). Antigen: not known. Time point defined: sample taken at primary tumor resection. Whole RNA came from tumor, nontumor lung or frozen PBMC and was sequenced without being sorted. This entry comes from a study of spatial heterogeneity in lung cancer. Looking at the study overall: Sequencing consistently turned up more beta-chain sequences than alpha-chain sequences. Findings of the study overall: Follow-up blood showed ubiquitous expanded tumor TCRs less than blood at resection did.

Germline CDR1 is DFQATT and CDR2 is SNEGSKA (reference sequence). Trimming removed 0 bases at V and 0 bases at J, with 3 bases between. The CDR3 covers 12 residues. TCRdb independently ran MiXCR on the 5' RACE reads; one entry per CDR3 protein. The table lists 9,500 to 12,000 distinct CDR3 sequences, around 6.3% of them singletons. The starting material was PBMCs, obtained at surgery. The TCR originated in a male donor with early-stage non-small cell lung cancer. This chain links TRBV20-1 with TRBJ2-7; D gene ambiguous. The DNA for the CDR3 is TGCAGTGCTAGAGACAACTCCTACGAGCAGTACTTC. It codes for CSARDNSYEQYF.